The T cell receptor beta chain under discussion was sequenced for a study of PD-L1 blockade in urothelial cancer. The time point: peripheral blood 6 weeks after treatment start. The number of samples from each patient was between 1 and 8, taken pretreatment and on-treatment. This clone was seen a few times. Produced via immunoSEQ multiplex PCR; TCRdb's table is partial and in-frame only. The table shows approximately 47,000 clones, with 80% to 90% occurring only once. Germline V lookup: CDR1 MNHEY, CDR2 SMNVEV (reference sequence). Trimming removed 8 bases from V and 4 bases from J, with 12 bases in between. The CDR3 is 12 residues long.

The chain joins TRBV27 to TRBJ2-7; perhaps TRBD2 as D (5 bases). The sample consisted of PBMCs, taken around atezolizumab (anti-PD-L1) treatment. This TCR was recovered from an older man with urothelial cancer. CDR3 nucleotide sequence: TGTGCCAGCTCAAACCGGGGTTACGAGCAGTACTTC. Translating gives CASSNRGYEQYF.